Presented here are 29 T cell receptor beta chains from one specimen sequenced in a study of cytotoxic CD8 clonotypes in ibrutinib-treated CLL. Profiled with immunoSEQ multiplex PCR; TCRdb holds only in-frame clones, not every one. The sample holds some 85,000 clones, approximately 71% seen once. The sample in question was PBMCs, obtained after 24 months of ibrutinib treatment. The receptor set was obtained from a human donor with chronic lymphocytic leukemia.

This rearrangement joins TRBV15 to TRBJ1-1; D gene unclear. This CDR3 spans 14 amino acids. V lost 5 bases and J 5 bases, leaving 15 bases between the germline ends. Germline V gene sequence: CDR1 LNHNV, CDR2 YYDKDF (reference sequence). CDR3 bases: TGTGCCACCAGCGGACCGTTTTCGCAAACTGAAGCTTTCTTT. This translates into CATSGPFSQTEAFF.

This clone has a single count. This chain links TRBV5-1 with TRBJ2-1; unclear D gene. Germline lookup yields CDR1 SGHRS and CDR2 YFSETQ. The V end lost 0 bases, the J end lost 7 bases, and 8 bases lay between the germline ends. CDR3 size: 13 residues. The CDR3 coding sequence is TGCGCCAGCAGCTTGGAGCTCGGGAATGAGCAGTTCTTC. Protein product: CASSLELGNEQFF.

This rearrangement joins TRBV27 to TRBJ2-1; 7 bases align to TRBD2. The CDR3 covers 17 residues. J was trimmed by 4 bases and V by 2 bases; bases with no gene match: 11. Germline CDR1 MNHEY, CDR2 SMNVEV (reference sequence). CDR3 coding DNA: TGTGCCAGCAGTTTAATTAGGGTTTTGGGGGGGTACAATGAGCAGTTCTTC. Its translation is CASSLIRVLGGYNEQFF.

This chain joins TRBV7-3 and TRBJ2-3, with TRBD2 matching over 10 bases. The trim removed 5 bases at V and 0 bases at J, leaving 5 bases unmatched. The V gene's germline CDR1 is SGHTA and CDR2 FQGTGA. The CDR3 consists of 16 residues. Here the CDR3 reads CASSIGLADSTDTQYF. The CDR3 nucleotides read TGTGCCAGCAGCATTGGACTAGCGGATAGCACAGATACGCAGTATTTT.

The chain links TRBV5-1 to TRBJ1-1; no clear D gene. The V gene lost 4 bases and the J gene lost 2 bases, with 9 bases spanning the gap. The germline V gene encodes CDR1 SGHRS and CDR2 YFSETQ. The CDR3 totals 13 residues. In DNA form, the CDR3 reads TGCGCCAGCAGCGTTAATACTAACACTGAAGCTTTCTTT. This encodes CASSVNTNTEAFF.

The chain recombines TRBV6-1 with TRBJ1-2, with TRBD1 matching over 7 bases. The CDR3 runs 14 residues. CDR1 MNHNS and CDR2 SASEGT come from the germline V gene. With 7 bases clipped from V and 5 bases from J, the junction kept 10 bases outside the gene matches. The CDR3 protein is CASIPTGTAYGYTF. CDR3 DNA: TGTGCCAGCATTCCTACCGGGACAGCATATGGCTACACCTTC.

The J gene is TRBJ2-3, the V gene TRBV6-1, with D hard to call. Trimming took 1 base from V and 4 from J, leaving 21 bases between them. The CDR3 consists of 18 residues. CDR1 and CDR2 (germline): MNHNS, SASEGT. DNA for the CDR3: TGTGCCAGCAGTGAAGGACACCCTAATAACGGATGGGCAGATACGCAGTATTTT. Protein sequence: CASSEGHPNNGWADTQYF.

The chain is built from TRBV5-8 and TRBJ1-1; D might be TRBD1 (5 bases). V gave up 3 bases and J gave up 6 bases, with 12 bases separating them. The CDR3 spans 13 residues. Germline CDR1 is SGHTS and CDR2 is YDEGEE. CDR3 in amino acids: CASSSRWDPEAFF. In DNA form, the CDR3 reads TGTGCCAGCAGCTCGCGGTGGGACCCTGAAGCTTTCTTT.

The genes are TRBV5-1 and TRBJ2-2, with D possibly called TRBD1 or TRBD2 (6 bases each). Between the trimmed V and J ends, which lost 0 bases and 13 bases, there was a span of 13 bases. The CDR3 spans 13 residues. Per the germline V gene, CDR1 is SGHRS and CDR2 is YFSETQ. CDR3 amino acids: CASSLAGARVLFF. CDR3 DNA: TGCGCCAGCAGCTTGGCGGGGGCGAGGGTGCTGTTTTTT.

This clone has a handful of counts. The V and J genes are TRBV2 and TRBJ1-6; D uncertain. CDR3 length: 13 residues. Germline CDR1 and CDR2: SNHLY and FYNNEI. The V end lost 9 bases, the J end lost 9 bases, and 15 bases lay between the germline ends. The CDR3 is CASFRDAGSPLHF. The CDR3, as DNA: TGTGCCAGTTTCCGGGATGCTGGTTCACCCCTCCACTTT.

V gene TRBV5-6 combines with J gene TRBJ2-5, with 14 bases lining up with TRBD2. V dropped 4 bases and J dropped 5; count of bases not matched to a gene: 13. This CDR3 has 18 amino acids. CDR1 and CDR2 from the germline V gene are SGHDT and YYEEEE. CDR3 nucleotide sequence: TGTGCCAGCAGCGCCCCGACTAGCGGGAGGGCCGGTGGCGAGACCCAGTACTTC. It encodes CASSAPTSGRAGGETQYF.

This chain uses TRBV9 with TRBJ2-7; weak D call: TRBD1 (7 bases). Germline CDR1 reads SGDLS; CDR2 reads YYNGEE. V shed 4 bases and J shed 0 bases, with 20 bases lying between them. This CDR3 contains 17 residues. For the CDR3, the DNA is TGTGCCAGCAGCTCCCGTTGGGGGGACAGCCGCTCCTACGAGCAGTACTTC. It encodes CASSSRWGDSRSYEQYF.

V is TRBV15 and J is TRBJ1-4; 8 bases map to TRBD1. The ends lost 5 bases at V and 7 bases at J; junction bases unmatched: 6. CDR3 length equals 14 residues. In germline, CDR1 is LNHNV, CDR2 YYDKDF (reference sequence). CDR3 sequence reads: CATSSGQAPEKLFF. The CDR3 DNA sequence: TGTGCCACCAGCTCGGGACAGGCCCCTGAAAAACTGTTTTTT.

This clone was seen only once. The chain has TRBV19 and TRBJ2-2, with D possibly called TRBD1 or TRBD2 (5 bases each). The CDR3 has 12 amino acids. Per germline, CDR1 LNHDA and CDR2 SQIVND (reference sequence). The CDR3 reads CGTLRGAGELFF. CDR3 nucleotides: TGTGGGACGCTACGAGGGGCCGGGGAGCTGTTTTTT. Variable domain in full (rest from reference TRBV19 and TRBJ2-2): DGGITQSPKYLFRKEGQNVTLSCEQNLNHDAMYWYRQDPGQGLRLIYYSQIVNDFQKGDIAEGYSVSREKKESFPLTVTSAQKNPTAFYLCGTLRGAGELFFGEGSRLTVL.

The chain carries TRBV12-2 and TRBJ2-2; the listed D gene, TRBD2, was not tested against the DNA. TRBV12-2 is a known pseudogene. The CDR3 extends over 16 amino acids. The CDR3, as DNA: TGTGCAAGTCGATATAGCGGGAGGGCCCTCGGCGGGGAGCTGTTTTTT. This sequence encodes CASRYSGRALGGELFF.

The V gene is TRBV21-1, the J gene TRBJ1-2. TRBV21-1 is a recognized pseudogene. The CDR3 loop spans 13 amino acids. As DNA, the CDR3 is TGTGCCAGCAGCAAAATAAGGCCTGTAGTGAACACCTTC. As protein: CASSKIRPVVNTF.

The chain has TRBV11-2 and TRBJ2-2; tentatively, D is TRBD2 (5 bases). CDR1 is SGHAT and CDR2 is FQNNGV in the germline V gene. This CDR3 is 16 amino acids long. Trimming left V 5 bases short and J 6 bases short, with 19 bases between. Written as DNA, the CDR3 is TGTGCCAGCAGCCACCCTGGACTTTTATTCCCCGGGGAGCTGTTTTTT. Amino acids: CASSHPGLLFPGELFF.

This clone occurred a few times. The chain joins TRBV7-2 to TRBJ1-4, with D unresolved. The germline V and J ends were trimmed by 1 base and 8 bases, with 5 bases remaining between them. CDR3 length: 12 residues. Germline V gene lookup returns CDR1 SGHTA and CDR2 FQGNSA. The CDR3 bases are TGTGCCAGCAGCTTAGGGAGGGAAAAACTGTTTTTT. Protein sequence: CASSLGREKLFF.

Only a few counts were recorded for this clone. CDR3 DNA: TGCGCCAGCAGCTTGGGGGACAGATCCAATCAGCCCCAGCATTTT. The encoded protein is CASSLGDRSNQPQHF. The chain has TRBV5-1 and TRBJ1-5, with 7 bases identical to TRBD1. Germline values: CDR1 SGHRS, CDR2 YFSETQ. The ends lost 0 bases at V and 3 bases at J; junction bases unmatched: 3. The CDR3 loop spans 15 amino acids.

This chain links TRBV5-5 with TRBJ1-5; D perhaps matches TRBD1 (5 bases). The CDR3 runs 14 residues. The V and J ends lost 0 bases and 6 bases respectively, with 10 bases between them. CDR1 and CDR2 from the germline V gene are SGHKS and YYEKEE (reference sequence). The DNA for the CDR3 is TGTGCCAGCAGCTTGGGAGGGGACGGTCAGCCCCAGCATTTT. Protein: CASSLGGDGQPQHF.

The rearrangement joins TRBV2 to TRBJ2-2; no clear D gene. Germline lookup yields CDR1 SNHLY and CDR2 FYNNEI. Trimming left V 7 bases short and J 6 bases short, with 3 bases between. The CDR3 has 10 amino acids. CDR3 sequence reads: CASKAGELFF. CDR3 nucleotides: TGTGCCAGCAAGGCCGGGGAGCTGTTTTTT.

This clone was observed a single time. This sequence joins TRBV27 and TRBJ1-6, with D hard to call. This CDR3 region has 16 residues. V was shortened by 5 bases and J by 4 bases, with 15 bases between the two germline ends. Germline V lookup: CDR1 MNHEY, CDR2 SMNVEV (reference sequence). The CDR3 spells CASSTSAQRYNSPLHF. The CDR3 nucleotides are TGTGCCAGCAGTACATCAGCTCAGAGATATAATTCACCCCTCCACTTT.

This rearrangement joins TRBV9 to TRBJ2-5; TRBD1 matches at 8 bases. CDR3 size: 14 residues. Per the germline V gene, CDR1 is SGDLS and CDR2 is YYNGEE. V dropped 4 bases and J dropped 4; count of bases not matched to a gene: 6. The CDR3 coding sequence is TGTGCCAGCAGCACCATGACAGGGGCAGAGACCCAGTACTTC. It encodes CASSTMTGAETQYF.

V is TRBV2 and J is TRBJ2-5, with D perhaps matching TRBD2 (5 bases). Germline V gives CDR1 SNHLY, CDR2 FYNNEI. The CDR3 extends over 15 amino acids. V lost 0 bases to trimming and J lost 5 bases, with 13 bases between them. This CDR3 reads CASSEAGLSGETQYF. CDR3 sequence (DNA): TGTGCCAGCAGTGAAGCCGGACTCTCCGGGGAGACCCAGTACTTC.

The V gene is TRBV5-1, the J gene TRBJ1-2; possible D gene TRBD1, 6 bases. The CDR3 loop spans 16 amino acids. Germline V gives CDR1 SGHRS, CDR2 YFSETQ. Trimming pared 4 bases from V and 0 bases from J, leaving 16 bases between. CDR3 loop: CASSPNAGTTNYGYTF. CDR3 sequence (DNA): TGCGCCAGCAGCCCAAATGCCGGGACAACTAACTATGGCTACACCTTC.

The chain has TRBV9 and TRBJ2-7, with D maybe TRBD1 (6 bases). In germline, CDR1 is SGDLS, CDR2 YYNGEE. The CDR3 contains 17 residues. V lost 4 bases and J lost 7, with 27 bases in between. In DNA form, the CDR3 reads TGTGCCAGCAGCAGGGGGACCGGCGGCGTCTTGTTCGGAGAGCAGTACTTC. Encoded protein: CASSRGTGGVLFGEQYF.

This clone appeared a single time. The V call is TRBV5-1, the J call TRBJ1-1; possibly TRBD1 for D (5 bases). V was cut by 3 bases and J by 2 bases, with 11 bases left in between. The CDR3 spans 14 residues. Germline V gives CDR1 SGHRS, CDR2 YFSETQ. The CDR3 protein is CASSWGVVNTEAFF. The CDR3 nucleotides are TGCGCCAGCAGCTGGGGGGTAGTAAACACTGAAGCTTTCTTT. Supplemented by reference TRBV5-1 and TRBJ1-1, the full variable domain reads KAGVTQTPRYLIKTRGQQVTLSCSPISGHRSVSWYQQTPGQGLQFLFEYFSETQRNKGNFPGRFSGRQFSNSRSEMNVSTLELGDSALYLCASSWGVVNTEAFFGQGTRLTVV.

The rearrangement uses TRBV4-1 and TRBJ1-2; possible D gene TRBD1, 5 bases. Germline V CDR1 and CDR2: MGHRA, YSYEKL. The CDR3 contains 15 residues. V was pared by 4 bases and J by 4 bases, with 16 bases between. CDR3 region: CASSPTGHPTYGYTF. The CDR3 DNA reads as TGCGCCAGCAGCCCTACAGGTCATCCGACCTATGGCTACACCTTC.

The chain employs TRBV5-4 and TRBJ2-7; D is unresolved. CDR1 is SGHNT, CDR2 YYREEE, per germline (reference sequence). The CDR3 has 14 amino acids. Trimming pared 2 bases from V and 2 bases from J, leaving 11 bases between. CDR3 protein: CASSFSSRAYEQYF. CDR3 in DNA: TGTGCCAGCAGCTTTTCGAGCCGTGCCTACGAGCAGTACTTC.